These 2 T cell receptor beta chains share one sample of origin, sequenced in a study of blood T cells in healthy people across ages. A second PCR of roughly 6 to 12 cycles used a sample-barcoded 5' primer and a J-beta primer mix. TCRdb called the 5' RACE reads again in MiXCR, with one record for every CDR3 protein. The profile covers around 1,000,000 distinct CDR3 sequences, with about two fifths appearing a single time and about an eighth taken by the ten largest. The sequenced sample consisted of blood. The receptors shown here come from a man in his late teens or twenties in good health.

CDR3 amino acids: CAMATGFTGELFF. The CDR3 DNA is TGTGCCATGGCGACAGGGTTTACCGGGGAGCTGTTTTTT. The chain couples TRBV10-3 to TRBJ2-2; 7 positions agree with TRBD1. The trim removed 9 bases at V and 5 bases at J, leaving 6 bases unmatched. Germline V CDR1 and CDR2: ENHRY, SYGVKD. CDR3 size: 13 residues.

V and J are TRBV10-3 and TRBJ2-3; D not certain. This CDR3 is built from 14 residues. Trimming took 6 bases from V and 0 from J, leaving 10 bases between them. Germline CDR1 is ENHRY and CDR2 is SYGVKD. CDR3 in DNA: TGTGCCATCAGCAACCGGGTGAGCACAGATACGCAGTATTTT. Translating gives CAISNRVSTDTQYF.